Following are 25 T cell receptor beta chains from one sample sequenced in a study of shared clonotypes between healthy human individuals. Generated by immunoSEQ multiplex PCR, the TCRdb table keeps only in-frame clones and is missing some. Counted here are 750,000 to 1,000,000 clones, roughly 92% occurring once; the ten biggest clones make up approximately 25%. Terminally differentiated effector memory CD45RA+ cells were left out of the naive CD8 fraction, which was CD45RO-negative and positively selected for CCR7. The sequenced sample consisted of naive CD8+ T cells sorted from blood. Receptor source: a young man in good health.

The chain uses TRBV6-5 and TRBJ2-1; 10 positions match TRBD1. The CDR3 runs to 14 residues. The junction had 2 bases not matched to a gene; V was cut back by 0 bases and J by 9 bases. Germline V gives CDR1 MNHEY, CDR2 SVGAGI. CDR3 DNA: TGTGCCAGCAGTTACTCGGGACAGGGGTCTGAGCAGTTCTTC. This sequence encodes CASSYSGQGSEQFF.

The V and J genes are TRBV15 and TRBJ2-7; 7 bases align to TRBD1. V lost 7 bases and J lost 3; bases outside the gene matches: 12. The CDR3 spans 15 residues. The germline gives CDR1 LNHNV, CDR2 YYDKDF (reference sequence). Here the CDR3 DNA reads TGTGCCACCACCTTAGACCGATCAGGGGGCTACGAGCAGTACTTC. Translated: CATTLDRSGGYEQYF.

The rearrangement joins TRBV11-2 to TRBJ2-1, with 7 bases identical to TRBD2. This CDR3 is built from 16 residues. Germline loops: CDR1 SGHAT, CDR2 FQNNGV. The V and J ends lost 5 bases and 5 bases, in that order; junction bases with no gene match: 12. The CDR3, as DNA: TGTGCCAGCAGCCTTCCTAGCGGAGCCTTGGACAATGAGCAGTTCTTC. Its protein is CASSLPSGALDNEQFF.

The rearrangement links TRBV29-1 to TRBJ2-2, with TRBD1 as a possible D gene (6 bases). Trimming left V 6 bases short and J 4 bases short, with 15 bases between. Germline-derived CDR1 and CDR2 are SQVTM and ANQGSEA. CDR3 length: 14 residues. The CDR3 DNA is TGCAGCGTCTACACAACAGGGTCCACCGGGGAGCTGTTTTTT. Translated: CSVYTTGSTGELFF.

This chain links TRBV4-3 with TRBJ2-6; TRBD2 is a possible D gene (6 bases). V was shortened by 0 bases and J by 0 bases, with 12 bases between the two germline ends. Per the germline V gene, CDR1 is LGHNA and CDR2 is YSLEER. This CDR3 is built from 18 residues. CDR3 sequence reads: CASSQDRVTSSGANVLTF. The DNA for the CDR3 is TGCGCCAGCAGCCAAGATCGGGTGACTAGCTCTGGGGCCAACGTCCTGACTTTC.

CDR3 coding DNA: TGTGCCAGCAGCCTAACGGAGTTGTCCAAAAACATTCAGTACTTC. Its protein product is CASSLTELSKNIQYF. The chain has TRBV11-2 and TRBJ2-4, with D uncertain. This CDR3 has 15 amino acids. Germline V CDR1 and CDR2: SGHAT, FQNNGV. The V end lost 5 bases, the J end lost 2 bases, and 13 bases lay between the germline ends.

This chain uses TRBV10-3 with TRBJ2-1; D is unclear. The germline CDR1 and CDR2 sequences are ENHRY and SYGVKD. The CDR3 spans 11 residues. V gave up 3 bases and J gave up 7 bases, with 4 bases separating them. The CDR3 DNA sequence: TGTGCCATCAGTGATAGGAATGAGCAGTTCTTC. It codes for CAISDRNEQFF.

The rearrangement joins TRBV7-8 to TRBJ2-2; 8 nucleotides match TRBD1. The CDR3 spans 20 residues. The V gene end was trimmed by 5 bases and the J gene end by 6 bases; junction bases not matched to a gene: 23. Germline V gene lookup returns CDR1 SGHVS and CDR2 FQNEAQ. The CDR3 nucleotides are TGTGCCAGCAGCCCAGGGGGCGGTAGGGGGCGCTTCCCGACACCCGGGGAGCTGTTTTTT. Translated: CASSPGGGRGRFPTPGELFF.

For this clone: Additional DNA sequences in this sample encode the identical CDR3. The J gene is TRBJ2-7, the V gene TRBV9; no firm D call. The CDR3 contains 14 residues. The germline V gene has CDR1 SGDLS and CDR2 YYNGEE. Trimming took off 0 bases at V and 2 bases at J, with 9 bases between the two ends. DNA for the CDR3: TGTGCCAGCAGCGTAGGTGGTTTAGCCTACGAGCAGTACTTC. Its translation: CASSVGGLAYEQYF.

This chain uses TRBV29-1 with TRBJ2-1; D remains ambiguous. V dropped 7 bases and J dropped 0 bases, with 10 bases sitting between them. CDR3 size: 13 residues. Germline CDR1 is SQVTM and CDR2 is ANQGSEA. Here the CDR3 reads CSAERYSYNEQFF. The CDR3, as DNA: TGCAGCGCCGAGCGTTACTCCTACAATGAGCAGTTCTTC.

A remark on this clone: The sample carries other DNA sequences with the same CDR3. This chain uses TRBV7-2 with TRBJ2-7; tentative D call: TRBD2 (5 bases). This CDR3 contains 13 residues. Germline V gene sequence: CDR1 SGHTA, CDR2 FQGNSA. The ends were cut back, 5 bases at V and 2 bases at J, with 10 bases in the middle. Here the CDR3 reads CASSPGLTYEQYF. The CDR3 nucleotides are TGTGCCAGCAGCCCTGGACTGACCTACGAGCAGTACTTC. The full variable domain, completed using reference TRBV7-2 and TRBJ2-7, is GAGVSQSPSNKVTEKGKDVELRCDPISGHTALYWYRQSLGQGLEFLIYFQGNSAPDKSGLPSDRFSAERTGGSVSTLTIQRTQQEDSAVYLCASSPGLTYEQYFGPGTRLTVT.

This clone was found once. Other DNA variants within this sample encode the same CDR3. The V and J genes are TRBV28 and TRBJ2-1, with a weak D call TRBD2 (6 bases). Per the germline V gene, CDR1 is MDHEN and CDR2 is SYDVKM. The CDR3 sequence is 13 residues long. With 6 bases removed from V and 4 bases from J, the gap between germline ends came to 10 bases. The CDR3 bases are TGTGCCAGCAGCCCGGAGGGGTACAATGAGCAGTTCTTC. It is translated as CASSPEGYNEQFF.

V is TRBV5-4 and J is TRBJ2-7, with D uncertain. The CDR3 has 12 amino acids. Trimming took off 3 bases at V and 1 base at J, with 5 bases between the two ends. Germline-derived CDR1 and CDR2 are SGHNT and YYREEE (reference sequence). Written as DNA, the CDR3 is TGTGCCAGCAGCTCAGCTTCCTACGAGCAGTACTTC. It codes for CASSSASYEQYF. Together with reference TRBV5-4 and TRBJ2-7, the CDR3 gives the full variable domain: ETGVTQSPTHLIKTRGQQVTLRCSSQSGHNTVSWYQQALGQGPQFIFQYYREEENGRGNFPPRFSGLQFPNYSSELNVNALELDDSALYLCASSSASYEQYFGPGTRLTVT.

This chain connects TRBV2 to TRBJ2-2; 9 nucleotides align to TRBD1. The CDR3 is 16 residues long. V lost 4 bases and J lost 2; bases outside the gene matches: 5. The V gene's germline CDR1 is SNHLY and CDR2 FYNNEI. The CDR3 spells CASSAHRGLNTGELFF. The DNA of the CDR3 is TGTGCCAGCAGTGCTCACAGGGGGCTTAACACCGGGGAGCTGTTTTTT.

V is TRBV19 and J is TRBJ2-1; D is uncertain. The CDR3 consists of 13 residues. CDR1 is LNHDA, CDR2 SQIVND, per germline (reference sequence). V was cut by 1 base and J by 10 bases, with 11 bases left in between. The DNA for the CDR3 is TGTGCCAGTAGTATAGCCAACTACCGGGAGCAGTTCTTC. It is translated as CASSIANYREQFF.

The chain joins TRBV25-1 to TRBJ2-2, with a possible D match to TRBD2 (6 bases). Germline CDR1 MGHDK, CDR2 SYGVNS. The germline V and J ends were trimmed by 5 bases and 7 bases, with 11 bases remaining between them. The CDR3 covers 13 residues. The CDR3 is CASSYWGDGELFF. CDR3 coding DNA: TGTGCCAGCAGTTATTGGGGGGACGGGGAGCTGTTTTTT.

The chain employs TRBV10-2 and TRBJ1-1, with 7 bases identical to TRBD1. This CDR3 comprises 12 residues. After removal of 2 bases from V and 8 bases from J, the junction contained 2 bases not matched to a gene. The germline gives CDR1 WSHSY, CDR2 SAAADI. The CDR3, as DNA: TGCGCCAGCAGTGAGACGGACAGGGAAGCTTTCTTT. This sequence encodes CASSETDREAFF.

This chain uses TRBV7-9 with TRBJ2-1; the D is unclear. CDR1 SEHNR and CDR2 FQNEAQ come from the germline V gene (reference sequence). The V gene lost 1 base and the J gene lost 4 bases, with 11 bases spanning the gap. CDR3 length: 15 residues. As DNA, the CDR3 is TGTGCCAGCAGCTTAGGTGGGTTGTTTTACAATGAGCAGTTCTTC. Translated, it gives CASSLGGLFYNEQFF.

This sequence joins TRBV15 and TRBJ1-5; D call uncertain. The CDR3 sequence is 12 residues long. V lost 3 bases, J lost 6 bases, and 6 bases lay in between. Germline V gene sequence: CDR1 LNHNV, CDR2 YYDKDF (reference sequence). In nucleotides, the CDR3 is TGTGCCACCAGCAGCCCAAGTCAGCCCCAGCATTTT. Translated, it gives CATSSPSQPQHF.

The rearrangement uses TRBV6-6 and TRBJ2-7, with unresolved D. This CDR3 has 12 residues. Germline V CDR1 and CDR2: MNHNY, SVGAGI (reference sequence). V was cut by 2 bases and J by 4 bases, with 6 bases left in between. The CDR3: CASSYVRYEQYF. Written as DNA, the CDR3 is TGTGCCAGCAGTTACGTCCGGTACGAGCAGTACTTC.

The rearrangement uses TRBV9 and TRBJ2-1; D remains ambiguous. The germline V and J ends were trimmed by 0 bases and 5 bases, with 6 bases remaining between them. CDR3 length: 13 residues. Germline CDR1 reads SGDLS; CDR2 reads YYNGEE. CDR3 loop: CASSVGLNNEQFF. DNA for the CDR3: TGTGCCAGCAGCGTAGGACTCAACAATGAGCAGTTCTTC.

A single count supports this clone. The genes are TRBV7-2 and TRBJ2-7, with TRBD2 matching 11 bases. Trimming took 3 bases from V and 3 from J; bases not matched to a gene: 10. CDR3 length: 17 residues. Germline loops: CDR1 SGHTA, CDR2 FQGNSA. CDR3 sequence reads: CASSFEPGTSGLYEQYF. The CDR3 region has the DNA TGTGCCAGCAGCTTTGAGCCCGGGACTAGCGGCCTCTACGAGCAGTACTTC. Combining the CDR3 with reference TRBV7-2 and TRBJ2-7 gives the whole variable domain GAGVSQSPSNKVTEKGKDVELRCDPISGHTALYWYRQSLGQGLEFLIYFQGNSAPDKSGLPSDRFSAERTGGSVSTLTIQRTQQEDSAVYLCASSFEPGTSGLYEQYFGPGTRLTVT.

V is TRBV5-1 and J is TRBJ2-7; TRBD1 aligns across 9 bases. Germline assignment: CDR1 SGHRS and CDR2 YFSETQ. There are 15 residues in the CDR3. The junction had 5 bases not matched to a gene; V was cut back by 4 bases and J by 0 bases. The CDR3 spells CASSVWGQGSYEQYF. The CDR3 DNA sequence: TGCGCCAGCAGCGTTTGGGGACAGGGCTCCTACGAGCAGTACTTC. The full variable domain, its missing parts supplied by reference TRBV5-1 and TRBJ2-7, is KAGVTQTPRYLIKTRGQQVTLSCSPISGHRSVSWYQQTPGQGLQFLFEYFSETQRNKGNFPGRFSGRQFSNSRSEMNVSTLELGDSALYLCASSVWGQGSYEQYFGPGTRLTVT.

The CDR3 DNA reads as TGTGCCAGCAGTTCTCTCCCGGGACCGGCGTCAGATACGCAGTATTTT. Protein sequence: CASSSLPGPASDTQYF. The J gene is TRBJ2-3, the V gene TRBV27; D may be TRBD1 or TRBD2 (5 bases each). Trimming removed 4 bases at V and 4 bases at J, with 18 bases between. The CDR3 totals 16 residues. Per germline, CDR1 MNHEY and CDR2 SMNVEV (reference sequence).

The J gene is TRBJ2-2, the V gene TRBV27, with 7 bases lining up with TRBD1. Germline lookup yields CDR1 MNHEY and CDR2 SMNVEV (reference sequence). The CDR3 is 14 residues long. Germline trimming cut 3 bases from V and 9 bases from J; bases unmatched to any gene: 7. CDR3 coding DNA: TGTGCCAGCAGTTTTAGACAGGGCAAGAGGGAGCTGTTTTTT. It is translated as CASSFRQGKRELFF.